This T cell receptor beta chain was captured by sequencing in a study of blood T cell repertoires in COVID-19. Libraries were prepared by immunoSEQ multiplex PCR; TCRdb keeps only in-frame clonotypes and omits some of them. The sample shows 200,000 to 250,000 clones, less than 90% of them seen only once. Germline V gene sequence: CDR1 KGHSH, CDR2 LQKENI. This CDR3 spans 14 amino acids. Between the trimmed V and J ends, which lost 1 base and 8 bases, there was a span of 11 bases. The sample comprised PBMCs or T cells enriched from blood (not recorded which). The J gene is TRBJ1-4, the V gene TRBV18, with D perhaps matching TRBD1 (5 bases). The TCR originated in a woman aged 50 to 65 in a cohort exposed to, infected with or recovered from COVID-19 (not recorded which). In DNA form, the CDR3 reads TGTGCCAGCTCACCACTGCAGGGATTCGAAAAACTGTTTTTT. Encoded protein: CASSPLQGFEKLFF.